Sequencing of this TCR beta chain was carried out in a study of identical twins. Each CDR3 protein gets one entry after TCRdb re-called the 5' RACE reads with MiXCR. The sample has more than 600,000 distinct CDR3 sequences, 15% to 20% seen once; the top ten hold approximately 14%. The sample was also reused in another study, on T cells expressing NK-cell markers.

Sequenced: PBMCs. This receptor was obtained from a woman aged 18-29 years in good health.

CDR3 in amino acids: CASSYGGLPRGTNEQFF. The CDR3 DNA sequence: TGCGCCAGCAGCTATGGGGGACTCCCTCGAGGGACCAATGAGCAGTTCTTC. J is TRBJ2-1 and V is TRBV5-1; TRBD2 is a possible D gene (6 bases). V was trimmed by 3 bases and J by 6 bases, leaving 22 bases between them. The CDR3 is 17 amino acids. CDR1 and CDR2 from the germline V gene are SGHRS and YFSETQ. The full variable domain, its missing parts supplied by reference TRBV5-1 and TRBJ2-1, is KAGVTQTPRYLIKTRGQQVTLSCSPISGHRSVSWYQQTPGQGLQFLFEYFSETQRNKGNFPGRFSGRQFSNSRSEMNVSTLELGDSALYLCASSYGGLPRGTNEQFFGPGTRLTVL.